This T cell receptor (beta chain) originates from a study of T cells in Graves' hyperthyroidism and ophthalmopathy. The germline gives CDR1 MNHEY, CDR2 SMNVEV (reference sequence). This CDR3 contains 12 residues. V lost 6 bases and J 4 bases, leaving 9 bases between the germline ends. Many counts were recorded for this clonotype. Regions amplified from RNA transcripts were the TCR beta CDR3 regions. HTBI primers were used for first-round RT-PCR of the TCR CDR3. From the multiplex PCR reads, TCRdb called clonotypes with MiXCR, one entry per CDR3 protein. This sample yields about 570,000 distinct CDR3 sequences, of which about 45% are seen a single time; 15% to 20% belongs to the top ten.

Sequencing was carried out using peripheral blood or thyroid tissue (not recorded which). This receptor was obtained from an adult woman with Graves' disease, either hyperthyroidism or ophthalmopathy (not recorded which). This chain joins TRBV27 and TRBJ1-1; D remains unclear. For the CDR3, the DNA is TGTGCCAGCAGGGCGGTGGGCACTGAAGCTTTCTTT. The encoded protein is CASRAVGTEAFF.